This TCR beta chain was recorded in a study of patients and donors after allogeneic stem cell transplantation. TCRdb re-called the RT-PCR reads with MiXCR, one entry per CDR3 protein. The data show 920,000 or so distinct CDR3 sequences, about a sixth seen once. This CDR3 region has 14 residues. Trimming removed 3 bases at V and 8 bases at J, with 17 bases between. Germline-derived CDR1 and CDR2 are SQVTM and ANQGSEA. Sequencing used blood, either unsorted or a sorted T cell fraction (not recorded which). The chain links TRBV29-1 to TRBJ1-3, with D tentatively TRBD1 (5 bases). The sequence was obtained from a human donor who was either an allogeneic HSCT recipient or a stem cell or donor lymphocyte infusion donor (not recorded which). It is not recorded whose cells these are; they may come from a transplant donor. The CDR3 DNA reads TGCAGCGTTGAGGGAGGGGAAGGAATACACACCATATATTTT. Translating it yields CSVEGGEGIHTIYF.